Listed below are T cell receptor beta chains from one sample, sequenced in a study of T cell repertoires in cytomegalovirus infection. TCRdb re-analysed the reads in MiXCR, keeping a single row per CDR3 protein. This sample has under 600,000 distinct CDR3 sequences, with 15% to 20% found just once. Sequencing used CD8+ T cells from PBMCs. All receptors derive from a human donor in good health (CMV status not recorded). Some clones in this sample may be carry-over from other donors' samples. Both conserved end residues are trimmed from each CDR3. The order of the fields is D gene, CDR3 length, V gene, CDR3 protein. A D gene is named only where the DNA matches it firmly.

d_gene: TRBD2
len: 15
v_gene: TRBV4-1
CDR3aa: ASSHSPWLAGEGTQY

d_gene: TRBD1
len: 11
v_gene: TRBV6-8
CDR3aa: ASCLRTGPEAF

d_gene: .
len: 11
v_gene: TRBV28
CDR3aa: ASSLPNSQPQH

d_gene: .
len: 14
v_gene: TRBV5-6
CDR3aa: ASSLDGEGMSTEAF

d_gene: TRBD1
len: 13
v_gene: TRBV7-8
CDR3aa: ASSSRGNSNQPQH

d_gene: .
len: 13
v_gene: TRBV27
CDR3aa: ASSLRWGPSYEQY

d_gene: TRBD1
len: 12
v_gene: TRBV29-1
CDR3aa: SVEEPGQSYEQY

d_gene: .
len: 12
v_gene: TRBV27
CDR3aa: ASSLRTTNEKLF

d_gene: .
len: 13
v_gene: TRBV2
CDR3aa: ASSGTGEGNQPQH

d_gene: .
len: 13
v_gene: TRBV7-3
CDR3aa: ASSLTGTVNTEAF

d_gene: .
len: 16
v_gene: TRBV5-1
CDR3aa: ASSLALAGGTIEETQY

d_gene: TRBD2
len: 13
v_gene: TRBV29-1
CDR3aa: SVEDQLAGPYEQY

d_gene: TRBD1
len: 14
v_gene: TRBV6-5
CDR3aa: ASSYSFDRGDTEAF

d_gene: .
len: 12
v_gene: TRBV5-1
CDR3aa: ASSLGHSSYEQY

d_gene: .
len: 14
v_gene: TRBV27
CDR3aa: ASSLWGTPGPETQY

d_gene: .
len: 15
v_gene: TRBV5-5
CDR3aa: ASSLYRRGEARTEAF

d_gene: .
len: 9
v_gene: TRBV19
CDR3aa: ASREEPEAF

d_gene: .
len: 13
v_gene: TRBV6-6
CDR3aa: ASSYPTSVEVEQY

d_gene: TRBD2
len: 14
v_gene: TRBV5-6
CDR3aa: ASSGGGAGGPDTQY

d_gene: TRBD2
len: 15
v_gene: TRBV5-6
CDR3aa: ASSPGTSGGWQETQY

d_gene: .
len: 9
v_gene: TRBV9
CDR3aa: ASSVVNEQF

d_gene: .
len: 8
v_gene: TRBV29-1
CDR3aa: SVVGETQY

d_gene: .
len: 13
v_gene: TRBV19
CDR3aa: ASSIGVGAWETQY

d_gene: .
len: 15
v_gene: TRBV11-2
CDR3aa: ASSLGPSVTYNSPLH

d_gene: .
len: 14
v_gene: TRBV6-2/TRBV6-3
CDR3aa: ASSYASPLAANVLT

d_gene: .
len: 12
v_gene: TRBV7-9
CDR3aa: ASSLPTVNQPQH

d_gene: .
len: 15
v_gene: TRBV30
CDR3aa: AWSKALGYSSYNEQF

d_gene: TRBD2
len: 18
v_gene: TRBV14
CDR3aa: ASSQELGLAGVSGSNEQF

d_gene: .
len: 15
v_gene: TRBV11-3
CDR3aa: ASTHNPGVVTNEKLF

d_gene: .
len: 11
v_gene: TRBV5-5
CDR3aa: ASSFYRAGEQF

d_gene: .
len: 13
v_gene: TRBV20-1
CDR3aa: SARGEGTPYNEQF

d_gene: .
len: 10
v_gene: TRBV5-5
CDR3aa: ASSVGLLGYT

d_gene: TRBD1
len: 13
v_gene: TRBV4-1
CDR3aa: ASSPGQGGSNEQF

d_gene: .
len: 13
v_gene: TRBV7-9
CDR3aa: ASSYFKDSRRSYT

d_gene: .
len: 10
v_gene: TRBV30
CDR3aa: AGRVSSTEAF

d_gene: TRBD1
len: 12
v_gene: TRBV6-1
CDR3aa: ASSRRGPDQPQH

d_gene: TRBD2
len: 15
v_gene: TRBV19
CDR3aa: ASSSMPGLAGLYEQY

d_gene: .
len: 11
v_gene: TRBV20-1
CDR3aa: SARGGAYHEQY

d_gene: TRBD1
len: 13
v_gene: TRBV2
CDR3aa: ASIGQGAVNTEAF

d_gene: .
len: 13
v_gene: TRBV7-9
CDR3aa: ASSLDAGENTEAF

d_gene: .
len: 15
v_gene: TRBV6-5
CDR3aa: ASSYSTEWGRSYGYT

d_gene: TRBD2
len: 13
v_gene: TRBV11-2
CDR3aa: ASSLLAGGQETQY

d_gene: .
len: 11
v_gene: TRBV20-1
CDR3aa: SARSEDIYEQY

d_gene: .
len: 14
v_gene: TRBV27
CDR3aa: ASSHRPALSNYGYT

d_gene: .
len: 13
v_gene: TRBV19
CDR3aa: ASSSSGGANTEAF